This TCR beta chain stems from a study of T cells in Graves' hyperthyroidism and ophthalmopathy (dated by TCRdb to the late 2010s). Background for the entire study: Peripheral blood samples were taken at the time of initial diagnosis, prior to any treatment. The 85 to 100 discovery patients were divided at random into training and test sets in a 7:3 ratio. In addition, the study compared T-cell repertoires in thyroid tissue and in blood from about six Graves' hyperthyroidism patients. After blood sampling, hyperthyroidism patients were treated with methimazole at a starting dose of 30 mg daily, and ophthalmopathy patients were treated with high-dose intravenous methylprednisolone. An independent validation cohort of about 19 hyperthyroidism patients and some 15 patients who later progressed to ophthalmopathy tested prospective prediction of ophthalmopathy. The paper describes TCR Vbeta CDR3 sequencing of 120 to 150 peripheral blood samples, made up of 43 ophthalmopathy patients, around 78 hyperthyroidism patients and around 17 progressor patients. To identify TCR V-J signatures that set the groups apart, the researchers used a discovery cohort of about a hundred patients, made up of under 50 with Graves' ophthalmopathy and 57 with stable Graves' hyperthyroidism. The research as a whole found: Sample size was not statistically predetermined, and blinding of investigators to group allocation was not performed. In validation, the model predicted progression to ophthalmopathy with roughly 66% sensitivity and 72% to 85% specificity, a median of approximately 6.5 months before onset. Most expanded thyroid clonotypes (frequency above 0.001) were also detected in blood, suggesting blood repertoires may reflect thyroid immune responses. In cross-validation, a model built on a 13 V-J signature told ophthalmopathy apart from stable hyperthyroidism with about 90% sensitivity and approximately 84% specificity, and in testing the same model reached 80%/75%.

The TCR beta CDR3 regions were amplified from the RNA transcripts. A first-round RT-PCR of the TCR CDR3 used the HTBI primer set with the Qiagen OneStep RT-PCR kit. Libraries were constructed in a second round of multiplex PCR, after which size selection and purification were performed. Libraries were sequenced paired-end with 100 bp reads on an Illumina HiSeq2000. For the original study's pipeline: SOAPnuke was used to process the raw data, removing reads that contained adapters or uncalled bases, had a mean Phred below 15, or lacked an exact match to the constant primer or identifier. COPE v1.2.5 was used to merge the high-quality paired reads, and each unique nucleotide sequence was defined as a clonotype. MiTCR v1.1 was used to align clonotypes to the IMGT TRBV, TRBD and TRBJ reference segments. The analysis was restricted to V-J combinations with a frequency above 0.0001, which together covered over 99% of the repertoires. The TCS score was defined as F50 (clonal expansion) divided by E x V (chaos), with BLOSUM62-based TCRdist calculated between CDR3 peptides within each V-J. Welch's t-statistics and random forest reduced around 510 V-J features to roughly 13, which were used in a naive Bayes classifier (R e1071). TCRdb reprocessed the public reads (quality trimming at Q25 with fastp, clone calling with MiXCR) and kept in-frame beta chains. Entries are consolidated by CDR3 protein sequence, retaining the most common genes and DNA. For this entry, the V and J calls and clone size follow TCRdb and not the study's own pipeline. Within this sample are hundreds of thousands of distinct CDR3 sequences, with 20% of them counted one time only. The top ten constitute 30% to 40% of the sample.

Regarding this clonotype: The clone's antigen remains unknown. One base away there is no much larger clone; base qualities are not given.

Ophthalmopathy patients had moderately to severely active disease, Clinical Activity Score of at least 3, NOSPECS grade of at least 4, and duration under 3 months. Any patient with an uncontrolled infection, another autoimmune disease, pregnancy or lactation was excluded. Clinical symptoms, serum thyroxine and TRAb, thyroid ultrasound, and orbital computed tomography formed the basis for the diagnoses. PBMCs were isolated from approximately 10 ml of fresh peripheral blood by Ficoll-Paque density gradient centrifugation. Total RNA was extracted using Trizol reagent, and RNA quality was assessed on an Agilent 2100 Bioanalyzer. CDR1 and CDR2 are read off the germline V gene as SGHRS and YFSETQ. V loses 0 bases of germline sequence and J loses 5 bases, and the interval between the two ends is 11 bases. The CDR3 sequence holds 14 residues, the cysteine and phenylalanine included. CDR3 DNA is the only sequence kept; it has 42 bases, read in frame from the first base.

Sequenced: blood. The source is a man aged 30-40 years with Graves' ophthalmopathy. The chain uses TRBV5-1 and TRBJ1-1; 6 matching bases give a weak D call of TRBD1. The nucleotide sequence reads TGCGCCAGCAGCTTGGGAGGGGGGGTTACTGAAGCTTTCTTT. Translation gives CASSLGGGVTEAFF.